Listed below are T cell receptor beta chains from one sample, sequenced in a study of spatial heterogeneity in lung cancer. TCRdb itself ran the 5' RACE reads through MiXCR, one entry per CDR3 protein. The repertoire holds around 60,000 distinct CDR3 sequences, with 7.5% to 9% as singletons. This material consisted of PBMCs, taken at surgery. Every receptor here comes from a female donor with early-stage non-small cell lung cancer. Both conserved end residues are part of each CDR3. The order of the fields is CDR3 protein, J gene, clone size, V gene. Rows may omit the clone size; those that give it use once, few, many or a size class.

CDR3: CASSPAGGEAEAFF; J: TRBJ1-1; size: few; V: TRBV5-1
CDR3: CASSQDALAKNIQYF; J: TRBJ2-4; size: once; V: TRBV2
CDR3: CSAISTGGARGYAEKLFF; J: TRBJ1-4; size: few; V: TRBV20-1
CDR3: CASTKRTGGIVAGLYEQYF; J: TRBJ2-7; size: .; V: TRBV5-4
CDR3: CASSDLSEEEQYF; J: TRBJ2-7; size: many; V: TRBV2
CDR3: CASSPVRVQKETQYF; J: TRBJ2-5; size: few; V: TRBV19
CDR3: CASSPNTAGGPPELEQFF; J: TRBJ2-1; size: many; V: TRBV4-1
CDR3: CASSLGGADTQYF; J: TRBJ2-3; size: .; V: TRBV7-9
CDR3: CASSLELGAQYF; J: TRBJ2-3; size: many; V: TRBV7-2
CDR3: CASSGSSGHTGELFF; J: TRBJ2-2; size: many; V: TRBV2
CDR3: CAISGDGLGNQPQHF; J: TRBJ1-5; size: many; V: TRBV10-3
CDR3: CASRPTYRGGETEAFF; J: TRBJ1-1; size: few; V: TRBV5-1
CDR3: CASSHTGIDEQFF; J: TRBJ2-1; size: .; V: TRBV5-5
CDR3: CASSDSRADGGNTIYF; J: TRBJ1-3; size: many; V: TRBV25-1
CDR3: CSARLGQGPEKLFF; J: TRBJ1-4; size: .; V: TRBV20-1
CDR3: CASSVGQGDYNEQFF; J: TRBJ2-1; size: few; V: TRBV9
CDR3: CASSTDSYGYTF; J: TRBJ1-2; size: .; V: TRBV6-5
CDR3: CATSAIDGYEQYF; J: TRBJ2-7; size: .; V: TRBV24-1
CDR3: CATSDAGADEAFF; J: TRBJ1-1; size: many; V: TRBV24-1
CDR3: CASSPERDSTDTQYF; J: TRBJ2-3; size: medium-sized; V: TRBV4-2
CDR3: CASSLQGQTGELFF; J: TRBJ2-2; size: many; V: TRBV11-3
CDR3: CASSYRGFYGYTF; J: TRBJ1-2; size: .; V: TRBV2
CDR3: CAISEWESNTGELFF; J: TRBJ2-2; size: few; V: TRBV10-3
CDR3: CASSLGGMQETQYF; J: TRBJ2-5; size: few; V: TRBV7-9
CDR3: CASSQGMNTEAFF; J: TRBJ1-1; size: once; V: TRBV5-1
CDR3: CASTPTGGRDEQYF; J: TRBJ2-7; size: few; V: TRBV4-2
CDR3: CASSQDESSTDTQYF; J: TRBJ2-3; size: few; V: TRBV14
CDR3: CASSPIGRGHTEAFF; J: TRBJ1-1; size: many; V: TRBV7-8
CDR3: CAISAQGAQEKLFF; J: TRBJ1-4; size: few; V: TRBV10-3
CDR3: CSAPVGGSGANVLTF; J: TRBJ2-6; size: .; V: TRBV20-1
CDR3: CASSEALGDTQYF; J: TRBJ2-3; size: many; V: TRBV6-1
CDR3: CASSLTGTGTTDTQYF; J: TRBJ2-3; size: many; V: TRBV4-1
CDR3: CASSLGSPAGYTF; J: TRBJ1-2; size: few; V: TRBV12-3/TRBV12-4
CDR3: CASSEGQGATQPQHF; J: TRBJ1-5; size: few; V: TRBV4-2
CDR3: CSARLAGGPSSYNEQFF; J: TRBJ2-1; size: .; V: TRBV29-1
CDR3: CASSEGQIQPQHF; J: TRBJ1-5; size: many; V: TRBV10-2
CDR3: CASSPRGRGTNEKLFF; J: TRBJ1-4; size: .; V: TRBV7-9
CDR3: CASSEVPLTDTQYF; J: TRBJ2-3; size: many; V: TRBV25-1
CDR3: CASSQKLGTGDGTEAFF; J: TRBJ1-1; size: few; V: TRBV14
CDR3: CASSPPGGNGYTF; J: TRBJ1-2; size: .; V: TRBV28
CDR3: CSAQSGGPADTQYF; J: TRBJ2-3; size: medium-sized; V: TRBV20-1